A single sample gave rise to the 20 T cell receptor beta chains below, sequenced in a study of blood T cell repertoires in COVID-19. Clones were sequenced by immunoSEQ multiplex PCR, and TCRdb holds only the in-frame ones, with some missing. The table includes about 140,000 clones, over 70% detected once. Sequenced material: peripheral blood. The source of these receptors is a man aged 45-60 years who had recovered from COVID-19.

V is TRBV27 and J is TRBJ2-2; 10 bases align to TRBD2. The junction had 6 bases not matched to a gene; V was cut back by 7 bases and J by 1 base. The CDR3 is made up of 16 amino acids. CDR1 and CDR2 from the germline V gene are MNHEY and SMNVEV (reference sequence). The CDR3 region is CASMGIAGGNTGELFF. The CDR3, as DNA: TGTGCCAGCATGGGAATAGCGGGGGGGAACACCGGGGAGCTGTTTTTT.

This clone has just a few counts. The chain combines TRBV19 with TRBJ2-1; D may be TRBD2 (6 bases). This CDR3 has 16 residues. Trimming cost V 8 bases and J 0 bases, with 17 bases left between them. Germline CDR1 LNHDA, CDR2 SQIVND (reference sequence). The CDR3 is CASEGGRSSSYNEQFF. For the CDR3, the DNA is TGTGCCAGTGAGGGAGGTCGGTCGAGCTCCTACAATGAGCAGTTCTTC.

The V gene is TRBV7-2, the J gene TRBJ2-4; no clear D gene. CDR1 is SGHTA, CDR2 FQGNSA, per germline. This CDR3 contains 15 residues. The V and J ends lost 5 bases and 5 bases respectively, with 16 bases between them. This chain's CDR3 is CASSENFGRQNIQYF. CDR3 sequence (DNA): TGTGCCAGCAGCGAGAACTTTGGGCGACAAAACATTCAGTACTTC.

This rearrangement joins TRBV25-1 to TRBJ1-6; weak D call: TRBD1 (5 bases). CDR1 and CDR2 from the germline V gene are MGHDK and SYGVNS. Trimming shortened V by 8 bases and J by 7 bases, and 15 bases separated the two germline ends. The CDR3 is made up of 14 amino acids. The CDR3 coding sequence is TGTGCCAGCGTCCAGTCAGGGCTCAATTCACCCCTCCACTTT. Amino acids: CASVQSGLNSPLHF.

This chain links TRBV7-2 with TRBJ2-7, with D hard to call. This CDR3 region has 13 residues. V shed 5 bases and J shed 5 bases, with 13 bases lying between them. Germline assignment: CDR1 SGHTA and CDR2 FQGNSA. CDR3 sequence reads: CASSPSRENEQYF. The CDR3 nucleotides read TGTGCCAGCAGCCCTAGTCGAGAGAACGAGCAGTACTTC. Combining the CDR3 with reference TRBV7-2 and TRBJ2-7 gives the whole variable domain GAGVSQSPSNKVTEKGKDVELRCDPISGHTALYWYRQSLGQGLEFLIYFQGNSAPDKSGLPSDRFSAERTGGSVSTLTIQRTQQEDSAVYLCASSPSRENEQYFGPGTRLTVT.

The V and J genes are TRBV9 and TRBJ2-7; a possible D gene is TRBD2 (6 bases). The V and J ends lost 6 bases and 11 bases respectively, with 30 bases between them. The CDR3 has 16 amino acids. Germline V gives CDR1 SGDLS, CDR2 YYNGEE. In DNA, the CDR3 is TGTGCCAGCACCAACTCCCACGGGGGTGGGCGAGGGATTGAGTACTTC. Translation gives CASTNSHGGGRGIEYF. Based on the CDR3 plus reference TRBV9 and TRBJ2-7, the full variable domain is DSGVTQTPKHLITATGQRVTLRCSPRSGDLSVYWYQQSLDQGLQFLIQYYNGEERAKGNILERFSAQQFPDLHSELNLSSLELGDSALYFCASTNSHGGGRGIEYFGPGTRLTVT.

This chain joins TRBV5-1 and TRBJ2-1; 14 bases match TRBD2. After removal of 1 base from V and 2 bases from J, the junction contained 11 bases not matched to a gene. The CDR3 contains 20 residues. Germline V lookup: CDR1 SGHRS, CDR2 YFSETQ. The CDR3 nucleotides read TGCGCCAGCAGCTTGACCTTAGGACTAGCGGGGGGCCAAACCTACAATGAGCAGTTCTTC. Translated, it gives CASSLTLGLAGGQTYNEQFF. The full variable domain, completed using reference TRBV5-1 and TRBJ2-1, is KAGVTQTPRYLIKTRGQQVTLSCSPISGHRSVSWYQQTPGQGLQFLFEYFSETQRNKGNFPGRFSGRQFSNSRSEMNVSTLELGDSALYLCASSLTLGLAGGQTYNEQFFGPGTRLTVL.

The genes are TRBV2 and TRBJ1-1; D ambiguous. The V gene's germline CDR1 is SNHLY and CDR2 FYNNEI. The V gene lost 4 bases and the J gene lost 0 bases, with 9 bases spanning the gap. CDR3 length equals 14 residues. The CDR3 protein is CASSVGDMNTEAFF. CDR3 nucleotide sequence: TGTGCCAGCAGTGTGGGTGACATGAACACTGAAGCTTTCTTT.

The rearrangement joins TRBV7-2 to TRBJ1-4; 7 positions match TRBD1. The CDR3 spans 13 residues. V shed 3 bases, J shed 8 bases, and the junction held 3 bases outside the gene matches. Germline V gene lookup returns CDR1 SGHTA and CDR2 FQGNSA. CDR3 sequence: CASSLRGREKLFF. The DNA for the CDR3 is TGTGCCAGCAGCTTGAGGGGGCGAGAAAAACTGTTTTTT.

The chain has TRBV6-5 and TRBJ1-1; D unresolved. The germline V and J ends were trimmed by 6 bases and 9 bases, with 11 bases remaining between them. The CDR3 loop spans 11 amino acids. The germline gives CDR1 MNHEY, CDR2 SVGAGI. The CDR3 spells CASSEKTQAFF. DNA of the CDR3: TGTGCCAGCAGCGAGAAGACTCAAGCTTTCTTT.

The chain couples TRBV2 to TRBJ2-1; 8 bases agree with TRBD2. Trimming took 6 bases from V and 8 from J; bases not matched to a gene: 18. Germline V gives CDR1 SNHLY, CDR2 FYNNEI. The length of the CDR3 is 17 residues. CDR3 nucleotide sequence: TGTGCCAGCAGGCCTAGACCGGGACCCGGGGGGGACCATGAGCAGTTCTTC. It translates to CASRPRPGPGGDHEQFF.

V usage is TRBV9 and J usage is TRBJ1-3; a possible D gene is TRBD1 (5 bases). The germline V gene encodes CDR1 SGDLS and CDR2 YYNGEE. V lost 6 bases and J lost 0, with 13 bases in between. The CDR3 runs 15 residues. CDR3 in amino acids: CASTRQGLSGNTIYF. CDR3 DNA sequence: TGTGCCAGCACCCGTCAGGGACTCTCTGGAAACACCATATATTTT.

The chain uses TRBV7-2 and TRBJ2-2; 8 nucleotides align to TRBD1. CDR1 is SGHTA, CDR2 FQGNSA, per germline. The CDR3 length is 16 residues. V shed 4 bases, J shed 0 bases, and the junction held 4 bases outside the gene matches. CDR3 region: CASSSWTGTNTGELFF. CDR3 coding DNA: TGTGCCAGCAGCTCCTGGACAGGGACGAACACCGGGGAGCTGTTTTTT.

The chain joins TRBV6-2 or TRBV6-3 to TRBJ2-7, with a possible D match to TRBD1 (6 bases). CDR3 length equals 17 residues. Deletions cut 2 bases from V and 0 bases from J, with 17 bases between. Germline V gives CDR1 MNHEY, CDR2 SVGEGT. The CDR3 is CASSYLPRGQSSYEQYF. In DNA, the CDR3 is TGTGCCAGCAGTTACCTTCCCCGAGGACAGTCCTCCTACGAGCAGTACTTC.

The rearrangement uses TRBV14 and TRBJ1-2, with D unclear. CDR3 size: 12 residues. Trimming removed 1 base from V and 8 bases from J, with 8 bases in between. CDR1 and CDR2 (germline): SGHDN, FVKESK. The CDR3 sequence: CASSQVPLGYTF. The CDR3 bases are TGTGCCAGCAGCCAAGTCCCCTTGGGCTACACCTTC.

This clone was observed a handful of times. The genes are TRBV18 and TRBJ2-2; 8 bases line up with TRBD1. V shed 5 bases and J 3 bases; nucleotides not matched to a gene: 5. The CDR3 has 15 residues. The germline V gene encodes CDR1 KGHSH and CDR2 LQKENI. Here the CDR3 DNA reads TGTGCCAGCTCAACGGGACAGGAATACACCGGGGAGCTGTTTTTT. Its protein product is CASSTGQEYTGELFF.

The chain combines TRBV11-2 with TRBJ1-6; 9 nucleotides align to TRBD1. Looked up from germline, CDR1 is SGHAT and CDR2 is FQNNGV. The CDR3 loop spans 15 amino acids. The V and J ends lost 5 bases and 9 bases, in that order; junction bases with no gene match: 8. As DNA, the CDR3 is TGTGCCAGCAGCATTGGACAGGGGATGTTTTCACCCCTCCACTTT. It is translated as CASSIGQGMFSPLHF.

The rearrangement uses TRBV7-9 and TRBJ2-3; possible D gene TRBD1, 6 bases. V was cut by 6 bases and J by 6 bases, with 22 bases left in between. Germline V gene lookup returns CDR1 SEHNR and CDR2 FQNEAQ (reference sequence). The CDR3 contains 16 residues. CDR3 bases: TGTGCCAGCAGTTTCTTGGAAACAGGGCCGGGGGATACGCAGTATTTT. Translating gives CASSFLETGPGDTQYF.

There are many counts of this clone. The CDR3 region is CASTRITGGTGDSPLHF. For the CDR3, the DNA is TGTGCCAGCACACGAATAACGGGTGGGACAGGGGATTCACCCCTCCACTTT. The chain links TRBV5-4 to TRBJ1-6; 10 positions match TRBD1. This CDR3 has 17 amino acids. J was trimmed by 8 bases and V by 6 bases; bases with no gene match: 14. Germline V CDR1 and CDR2: SGHNT, YYREEE (reference sequence).

Here the CDR3 reads CASSYLKETQYF. The CDR3, as DNA: TGTGCCAGCAGTTACCTAAAAGAGACCCAGTACTTC. V usage is TRBV6-2 or TRBV6-3 and J usage is TRBJ2-5; D is uncertain. The V and J ends lost 2 bases and 3 bases respectively, with 4 bases between them. Germline CDR1 reads MNHEY; CDR2 reads SVGEGT. The CDR3 is made up of 12 amino acids.